These 10 T cell receptor beta chains were all obtained from the same sample, sequenced in a study of blood T cells in healthy people across ages. A second PCR, run for about 7 to 11 cycles, used a sample-barcoded 5' primer plus a J-beta primer mix. MiXCR was run by TCRdb on the 5' RACE reads, yielding one entry per CDR3 protein. This repertoire shows 450,000 to 700,000 distinct CDR3 sequences, 27% found once; its top ten account for around a sixth. Sequencing was done on a sample of blood. Receptor source: a woman between 65 and 79 years old in good health.

This chain links TRBV18 with TRBJ2-5; D perhaps matches TRBD2 (7 bases). The assigned J gene may be wrong: the sequence end matches TRBJ2-7 better. Germline values: CDR1 KGHSH, CDR2 LQKENI. This CDR3 region has 14 residues. The CDR3 sequence: CASTRQSGGGEQYF. The DNA for the CDR3 is TGTGCCAGCACACGCCAGTCGGGGGGCGGCGAGCAGTACTTC.

This chain uses TRBV20-1 with TRBJ2-1, with TRBD2 matching over 10 bases. The germline V gene has CDR1 DFQATT and CDR2 SNEGSKA (reference sequence). The CDR3 covers 17 residues. Trimming cost V 2 bases and J 1 base; bases outside gene matches: 8. CDR3 region: CSARPTLAGNSYNEQFF. CDR3 sequence (DNA): TGCAGTGCTAGACCGACACTAGCGGGGAATTCCTACAATGAGCAGTTCTTC.

This clonotype occurred many times. V and J are TRBV25-1 and TRBJ1-2, with a possible D match to TRBD1 (5 bases). Trimming took 5 bases from V and 0 from J, leaving 13 bases between them. Germline V gene data show CDR1 as MGHDK and CDR2 as SYGVNS. The CDR3 runs to 15 residues. This CDR3 reads CASSSSGTTNYGYTF. The CDR3 coding sequence is TGTGCCAGCAGTTCCTCCGGGACTACTAACTATGGCTACACCTTC.

The chain has TRBV3-1 and TRBJ1-1, with a possible D match to TRBD1 (5 bases). The CDR3 has 15 amino acids. Looked up from germline, CDR1 is LGHDT and CDR2 is YNNKEL (reference sequence). Trimming removed 1 base at V and 0 bases at J, with 9 bases between. In DNA form, the CDR3 reads TGTGCCAGCAGCCAAGGGGGCAGTTTGAACACTGAAGCTTTCTTT. Encoded protein: CASSQGGSLNTEAFF.

The V gene is TRBV5-1, the J gene TRBJ1-1, with 8 nucleotides matching TRBD1. Germline CDR1 reads SGHRS; CDR2 reads YFSETQ. The V and J ends lost 4 bases and 0 bases, in that order; junction bases with no gene match: 5. The CDR3 totals 15 residues. Here the CDR3 DNA reads TGCGCCAGCAGCGGCGGACAGGGCCTGAACACTGAAGCTTTCTTT. It encodes CASSGGQGLNTEAFF.

The sample holds many counts of this clonotype. An end of the junction does not agree with germline; a read error may underlie this. The chain uses TRBV7-2 and TRBJ2-3; the D gene is possibly TRBD1 (5 bases). This CDR3 contains 12 residues. Per the germline V gene, CDR1 is SGHTA and CDR2 is FQGNSA. The CDR3 sequence: CASSLGADTQYF. Written as DNA, the CDR3 is TGTGCCAGCAGTTTAGGGGCAGATACGCAGTATTTT.

The chain recombines TRBV24-1 with TRBJ2-7, with 7 bases identical to TRBD2. The DNA end is more similar to TRBJ2-1, so the J call may be wrong. The germline CDR1 and CDR2 sequences are KGHDR and SFDVKD. The length of the CDR3 is 16 residues. As DNA, the CDR3 is TGTGCCACCAGTGAACCAACGGGGGGATCTTACAATGAGCAGTTCTTC. This translates into CATSEPTGGSYNEQFF.

This clonotype was seen repeatedly, ten times or more. The chain joins TRBV6-2 or TRBV6-3 to TRBJ2-5; D is uncertain. Germline V gene data show CDR1 as MNHEY and CDR2 as SVGEGT. This CDR3 is built from 12 residues. Trimming took off 7 bases at V and 0 bases at J, with 6 bases between the two ends. In nucleotides, the CDR3 is TGTGCCAGCACCACGTACCAAGAGACCCAGTACTTC. Amino acids: CASTTYQETQYF.

The rearrangement joins TRBV6-5 to TRBJ2-7; a weak D match, TRBD1 (6 bases). Trimming shortened V by 2 bases and J by 4 bases, and 12 bases separated the two germline ends. The CDR3 length is 14 residues. Germline-derived CDR1 and CDR2 are MNHEY and SVGAGI. The CDR3 region is CASSYGRGEYEQYF. The DNA of the CDR3 is TGTGCCAGCAGTTACGGCAGGGGCGAGTACGAGCAGTACTTC.

The chain uses TRBV7-3 and TRBJ2-3, with D possibly called TRBD1 or TRBD2 (7 bases each). The CDR3 totals 16 residues. Trimming left V 5 bases short and J 0 bases short, with 15 bases between. Germline lookup yields CDR1 SGHTA and CDR2 FQGTGA. The CDR3: CASSPPGGGSTDTQYF. In DNA, the CDR3 is TGTGCCAGCAGCCCCCCAGGGGGGGGAAGCACAGATACGCAGTATTTT.